This TCR beta chain emerged from a study of TIL therapy for anti-PD-1-resistant metastatic lung cancer. General study points: Many TIL product clones were absent from baseline tumor, suggesting clonal contraction. Compared with baseline intratumoral T cells, expanded TIL cultures were more clonal and less diverse (roughly 6% vs 31%).

With regard to this clone: Its specificity is unknown.

Germline-derived CDR1 and CDR2 are MNHEY and SMNVEV (reference sequence). The CDR3 extends over 16 amino acids. The J segment lost 5 bases and the V segment lost 7 bases, leaving 15 bases of the junction unmatched. Time point described: pre-treatment sample, taken before nivolumab and TIL therapy. Most excised metastases sampled were pleural nodules or supraclavicular lymph nodes. Enrollment ran from October 2017 to early 2020. This was the immunoSEQ v3 assay. Clones were read by immunoSEQ multiplex PCR, and TCRdb kept only the in-frame ones, dropping some. This sample has under 100,000 clones, with about 71% found just once.

V and J are TRBV27 and TRBJ2-5, with 8 bases fitting TRBD2. This receptor was obtained from a person aged 25-85 years with non-small cell lung cancer. The source material was tumor tissue, sampled at baseline. CDR3 amino acids: CASIFPGLARGETQYF. In DNA form, the CDR3 reads TGTGCCAGCATTTTCCCCGGACTAGCCCGGGGGGAGACCCAGTACTTC.